The TCR beta chain under discussion was sequenced for a study of T cells in Graves' hyperthyroidism and ophthalmopathy. Whole-study findings and limits: The authors' 13 V-J model separated ophthalmopathy from stable hyperthyroidism.

This clonotype was detected many times. Its target is unknown. Trimming stripped 4 bases from V and 7 bases from J, with 20 bases between. CDR1 is SGHTA, CDR2 FQGNSA, per germline. The CDR3 totals 15 residues. Researchers took RNA transcripts and amplified the TCR beta CDR3 regions from them. Primed by the HTBI set, a first-round RT-PCR was run on the TCR CDR3. TCRdb recomputed calls from the multiplex PCR reads with MiXCR, one row per CDR3 protein. The sample has 300,000 to 450,000 distinct CDR3 sequences; more than 13% are singletons. Exclusions: uncontrolled infection, other autoimmune disease, pregnancy, lactation. Thyroid ultrasound and orbital computed tomography, with clinical symptoms and serum thyroxine and TRAb, informed diagnoses.

This sequence was found in a young woman with Graves' hyperthyroidism. The material sequenced was blood. The gene calls are TRBV7-2 and TRBJ2-7; the D gene is possibly TRBD2 (5 bases). This chain's CDR3 is CASSSTTRWSWEQYF. Written as DNA, the CDR3 is TGTGCCAGCAGCTCCACTACTAGATGGTCTTGGGAGCAGTACTTC.